The T cell receptor beta chain described here comes from a study of CXCR3-negative and CXCR3-positive naive CD8 T cells. Overall study results and limits: Naive cells positive for CXCR3 carried more hydrophobic TRB CDR3s than CXCR3-negative ones.

With respect to this clonotype: Its antigen is as yet unknown.

UMI-labeled 5' RACE TRB cDNA libraries were prepared from the cells. TCRdb reprocessed the 5' RACE reads and keeps a single row for each CDR3 protein, giving no DNA. Seen in this sample are roughly 110,000 distinct CDR3 sequences; the ten most common clones hold more than 0.35%. A CD45RO-CCR7+CD27+CD95- phenotype identified naive CD8+ T cells. This CDR3 spans 17 amino acids. Looked up from germline, CDR1 is DFQATT and CDR2 is SNEGSKA (reference sequence). Specimen: naive CXCR3+ CD8+ T cells from blood. Subset here: CD45RO-CCR7+CD27+CD95- naive CD8+ T cells expressing CXCR3 (TNR3+). The receptor was derived from a human donor in good health. Some clones in this sample may be carry-over from other donors' samples. This sequence joins TRBV20-1 and TRBJ2-3; lacking DNA, the TRBD2 call made by TCRdb goes unchecked. The CDR3 sequence is CSARGPLAGGPFDTQYF.